This T cell receptor beta chain was documented in a study of preoperative IRX-2 immunotherapy in early breast cancer. Per the germline V gene, CDR1 is SGHRS and CDR2 is YFSETQ. The CDR3 runs 12 residues. With 2 bases removed from V and 7 bases from J, the gap between germline ends came to 7 bases. The treatment is: preoperative locoregional IRX-2 cytokine immunotherapy. Samples came from a phase Ib trial of preoperative locoregional IRX-2 cytokine immunotherapy. Using immunoSEQ multiplex PCR, the repertoire was profiled, and TCRdb retains in-frame clones only, with some absent. The data show about 23,000 clones, more than 80% seen once.

This chain joins TRBV5-1 and TRBJ2-1; the D gene is possibly TRBD1 (6 bases). This receptor was identified in a human donor with breast cancer. Sequencing used tumor tissue, obtained after IRX-2 immunotherapy. The CDR3 DNA reads TGCGCCAGCAGCTTAGGACAGAATGAGCAGTTCTTC. Protein: CASSLGQNEQFF.